This TCR beta chain originates from a study of regulatory T cells in long-lasting Graves disease. Relying on iRepertoire HTBI primers and Arm-PCR of CDR3 regions, the team built TCR beta libraries. TCRdb processed the multiplex PCR reads anew with MiXCR; each CDR3 protein has one entry. The top ten hold more than 15% of the sample, which has around 460,000 distinct CDR3 sequences, 12% to 15% seen once. Indicated time point: newly diagnosed GD, antithyroid drugs for less than 3 months. TCR sequences were obtained from RNA taken from PBMCs. This clonotype was observed at least ten times. These same data were also listed under a study on T cells in Graves' hyperthyroidism and ophthalmopathy.

Sequences were derived from peripheral blood mononuclear cells (PBMCs), sampled at new diagnosis, from a patient treated with antithyroid drugs. The source of this sequence is a woman in her 50s with Graves disease.

CDR3 amino acids: CASSLPLRDEAFF. CDR3 DNA sequence: TGTGCCAGCAGCTTACCCTTGAGGGACGAAGCTTTCTTT. V gene TRBV7-9 combines with J gene TRBJ1-1; TRBD1 is a possible D gene (5 bases). From germline, CDR1 is SEHNR and CDR2 FQNEAQ (reference sequence). This CDR3 region has 13 residues. Trimming shortened V by 2 bases and J by 8 bases, and 12 bases separated the two germline ends.